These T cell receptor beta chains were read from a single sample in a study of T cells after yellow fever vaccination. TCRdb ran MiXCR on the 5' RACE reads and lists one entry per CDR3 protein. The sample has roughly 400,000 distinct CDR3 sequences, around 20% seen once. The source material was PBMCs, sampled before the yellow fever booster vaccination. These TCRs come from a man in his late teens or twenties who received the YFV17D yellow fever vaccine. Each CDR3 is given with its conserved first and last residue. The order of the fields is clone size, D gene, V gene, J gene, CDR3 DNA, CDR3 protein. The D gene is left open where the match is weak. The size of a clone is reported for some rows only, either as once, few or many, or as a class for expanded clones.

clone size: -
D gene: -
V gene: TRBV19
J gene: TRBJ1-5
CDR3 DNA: TGTGCCAGTAGTATTGGGCCCTATAGCAATCAGCCCCAGCATTTT
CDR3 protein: CASSIGPYSNQPQHF

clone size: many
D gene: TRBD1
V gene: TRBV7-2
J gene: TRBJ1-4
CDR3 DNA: TGTGCCAGCAGTTACAGGGGTTTGGACGAAAAACTGTTTTTT
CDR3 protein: CASSYRGLDEKLFF

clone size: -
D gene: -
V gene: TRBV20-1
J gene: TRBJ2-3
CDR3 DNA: TGCAGTGCTAGAAATCGGGACCACGAGGCCACAGATACGCAGTATTTT
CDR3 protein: CSARNRDHEATDTQYF

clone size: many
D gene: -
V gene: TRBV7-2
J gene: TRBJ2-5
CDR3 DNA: TGTGCCAGCAGGGGACCTATCCAAGAGACCCAGTACTTC
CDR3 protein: CASRGPIQETQYF

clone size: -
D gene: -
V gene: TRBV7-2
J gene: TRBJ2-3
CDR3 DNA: TGTGCCAGCAGCTTAGCGACGGGGCTAGTCGGAGGGGATACGCAGTATTTT
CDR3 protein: CASSLATGLVGGDTQYF

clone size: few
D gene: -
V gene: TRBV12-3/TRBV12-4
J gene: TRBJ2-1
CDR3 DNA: TGTGCCAGCAGTTTGGGGGGTTTTTTCAATGAGCAGTTCTTC
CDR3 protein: CASSLGGFFNEQFF

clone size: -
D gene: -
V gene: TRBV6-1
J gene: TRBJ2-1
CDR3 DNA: TGTGCCAGCAGTGAATGGCAGGGGAATATCAATGAGCAGTTCTTC
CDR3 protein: CASSEWQGNINEQFF

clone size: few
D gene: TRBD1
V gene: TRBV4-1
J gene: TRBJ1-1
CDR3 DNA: TGCGCCAGCAGCGAGGTACAGGGGAGTGGGGATGAAGCTTTCTTT
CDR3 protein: CASSEVQGSGDEAFF

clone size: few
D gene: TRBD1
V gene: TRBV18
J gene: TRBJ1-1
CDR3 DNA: TGTGCCAGCACCGGACAGGAAAACACTGAAGCTTTCTTT
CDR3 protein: CASTGQENTEAFF

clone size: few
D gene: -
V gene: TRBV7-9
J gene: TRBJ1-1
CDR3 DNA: TGTGCCAGCAGCTCCTCGGACAGAGGGTTGAACACTGAAGCTTTCTTT
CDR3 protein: CASSSSDRGLNTEAFF

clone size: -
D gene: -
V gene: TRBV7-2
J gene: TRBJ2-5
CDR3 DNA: TGTGCCAGCAGCCGCGGATTACCCCAGCAAGAGACCCAGTACTTC
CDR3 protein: CASSRGLPQQETQYF

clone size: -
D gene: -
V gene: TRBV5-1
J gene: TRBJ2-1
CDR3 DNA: TGCGCCAGCAGCGCGGGGATTGAGCAGTTCTTC
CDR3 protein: CASSAGIEQFF

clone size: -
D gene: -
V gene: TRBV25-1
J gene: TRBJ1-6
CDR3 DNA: TGTGCCAGCAGCGCGACGGAGAATTCACCCCTCCACTTT
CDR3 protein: CASSATENSPLHF

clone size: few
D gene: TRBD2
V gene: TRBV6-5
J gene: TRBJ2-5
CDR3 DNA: TGTGCCAGCAGTTACGTGCGGGGGAGCAGGTGGCAAGAGACCCAGTACTTC
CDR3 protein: CASSYVRGSRWQETQYF

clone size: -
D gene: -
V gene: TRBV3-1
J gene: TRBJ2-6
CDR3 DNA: TGTGCCAGCAGCCTCGACTCCGACAGCTCTGGGGCCAACGTCCTGACTTTC
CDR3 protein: CASSLDSDSSGANVLTF

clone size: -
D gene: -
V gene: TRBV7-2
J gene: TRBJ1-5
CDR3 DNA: TGTGCCAGCAGCTCGACAGGAATTCAGCCCCAGCATTTT
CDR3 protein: CASSSTGIQPQHF

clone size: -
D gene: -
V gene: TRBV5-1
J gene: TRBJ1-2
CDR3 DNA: TGCGCCAGCAGCTTGGTTGCGGGGAACTATGGCTACACCTTC
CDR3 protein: CASSLVAGNYGYTF

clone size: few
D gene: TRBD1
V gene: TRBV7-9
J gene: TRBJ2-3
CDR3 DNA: TGTGCCAGCAGCCAGCTGGGACAGCACCGCACAGATACGCAGTATTTT
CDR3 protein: CASSQLGQHRTDTQYF

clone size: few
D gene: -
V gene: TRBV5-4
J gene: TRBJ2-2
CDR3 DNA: TGTGCCGCCCGTGGGGGGCCCGGGGAGCTGTTTTTT
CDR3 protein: CAARGGPGELFF

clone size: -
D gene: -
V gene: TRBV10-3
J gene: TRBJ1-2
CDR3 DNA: TGTGCCATCAGTGACAGGGGCCCGCGGGGTGGCTACACCTTC
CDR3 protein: CAISDRGPRGGYTF

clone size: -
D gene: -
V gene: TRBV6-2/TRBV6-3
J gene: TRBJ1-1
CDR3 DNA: TGTGCCAGCAGTTACTGGGACACTGAAGCTTTCTTT
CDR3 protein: CASSYWDTEAFF

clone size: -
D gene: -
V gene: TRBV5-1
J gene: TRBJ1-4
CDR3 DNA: TGCGCCAGCAGCTTAATTGCGGGGTTTAATGAAAAACTGTTTTTT
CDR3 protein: CASSLIAGFNEKLFF

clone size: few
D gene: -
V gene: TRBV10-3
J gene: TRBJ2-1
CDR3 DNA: TGTGCCACCGATTCCGGGACGTCAGAGGAAGATGAGCAGTTCTTC
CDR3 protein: CATDSGTSEEDEQFF

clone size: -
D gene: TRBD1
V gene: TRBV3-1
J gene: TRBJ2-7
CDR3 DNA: TGTGCCAGCAGCCCGAGGGACAGGGCTTACGAGCAGTACTTC
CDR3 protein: CASSPRDRAYEQYF

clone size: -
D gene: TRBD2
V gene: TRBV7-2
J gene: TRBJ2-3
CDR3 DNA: TGTGCCAGCAGCCCCGGGGGGGCGAGTCCCACAGATACGCAGTATTTT
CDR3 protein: CASSPGGASPTDTQYF

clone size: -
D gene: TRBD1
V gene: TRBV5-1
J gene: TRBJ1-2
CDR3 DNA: TGCGCCAGCAGCTCGACAACCTACAGGGGGCCCGACTATGGCTACACCTTC
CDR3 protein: CASSSTTYRGPDYGYTF

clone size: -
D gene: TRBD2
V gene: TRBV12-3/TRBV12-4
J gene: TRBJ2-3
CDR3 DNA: TGTGCCAGCAGTTCGACTAGCGGGGGAACAGATACGCAGTATTTT
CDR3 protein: CASSSTSGGTDTQYF

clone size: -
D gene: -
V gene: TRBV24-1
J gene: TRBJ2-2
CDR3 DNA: TGTGCCACGGCCGGGACTCCCAACACCGGGGAGCTGTTTTTT
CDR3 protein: CATAGTPNTGELFF

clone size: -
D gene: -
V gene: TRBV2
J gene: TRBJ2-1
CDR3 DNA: TGTGCCAGCAGGTCACCTTATTCCAATGAGCAGTTCTTC
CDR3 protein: CASRSPYSNEQFF

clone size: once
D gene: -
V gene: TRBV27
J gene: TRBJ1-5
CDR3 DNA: TGTGCCAGCTCCGAGGGGGGGACTCAGCCCCAGCATTTT
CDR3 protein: CASSEGGTQPQHF

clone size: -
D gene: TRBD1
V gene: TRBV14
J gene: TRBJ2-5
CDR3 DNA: TGTGCCAGCAGCCCGACAGGGCGAAGGGAGACCCAGTACTTC
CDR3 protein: CASSPTGRRETQYF

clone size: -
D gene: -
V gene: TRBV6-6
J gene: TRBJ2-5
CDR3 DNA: TGTGCCAGCAGATCTGATTGGGAGACCCAGTACTTC
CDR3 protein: CASRSDWETQYF

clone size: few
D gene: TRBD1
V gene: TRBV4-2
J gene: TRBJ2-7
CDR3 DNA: TGTGCCAGCAGCCAGGGGACAGGGAAGAAGCAGTACTTC
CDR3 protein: CASSQGTGKKQYF

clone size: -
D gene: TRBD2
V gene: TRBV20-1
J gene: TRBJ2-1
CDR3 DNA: TGCAGTGCGGAAAGCGGGGGACCATCAATCAATGAGCAGTTCTTC
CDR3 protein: CSAESGGPSINEQFF

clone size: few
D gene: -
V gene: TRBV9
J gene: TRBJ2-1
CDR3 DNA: TGTGCCAGCAGCGTAGTCCCAGACCTTACATACAATGAGCAGTTCTTC
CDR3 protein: CASSVVPDLTYNEQFF

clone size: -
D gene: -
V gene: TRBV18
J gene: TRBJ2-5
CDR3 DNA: TGTGCCAGCTCACCGGTCGTCAAAGAGACCCAGTACTTC
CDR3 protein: CASSPVVKETQYF

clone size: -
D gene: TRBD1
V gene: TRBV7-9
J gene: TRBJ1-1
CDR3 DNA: TGTGCCAGCAGCTTAGGGACAGGGTGGACTGAAGCTTTCTTT
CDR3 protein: CASSLGTGWTEAFF

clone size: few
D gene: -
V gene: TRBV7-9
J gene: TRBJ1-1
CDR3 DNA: TGTGCCAGCAGCTTGGGGTCGGCTACTGAAGCTTTCTTT
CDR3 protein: CASSLGSATEAFF

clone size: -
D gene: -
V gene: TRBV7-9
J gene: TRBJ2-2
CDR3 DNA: TGTGCCAGCAGCTCTCCCCCGGGCCCCGGCACCGGGGAGCTGTTTTTT
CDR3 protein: CASSSPPGPGTGELFF

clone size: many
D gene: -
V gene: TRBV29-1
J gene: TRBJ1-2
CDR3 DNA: TGCGGGTTCCAGGGTCTCGGCTATGGCTACACCTTC
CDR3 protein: CGFQGLGYGYTF

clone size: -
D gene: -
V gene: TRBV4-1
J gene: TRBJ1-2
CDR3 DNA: TGCGCCAGCAGCCCTAGGGGGGGGGCTGAGGGCTACACCTTC
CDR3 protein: CASSPRGGAEGYTF

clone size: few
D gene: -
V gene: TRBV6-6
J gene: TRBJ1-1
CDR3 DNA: TGTGCCAGCAGTTACGGGGTACGTGAAGCTTTCTTT
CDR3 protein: CASSYGVREAFF

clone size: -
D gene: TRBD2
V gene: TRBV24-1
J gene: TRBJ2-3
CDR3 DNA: TGTGCCACCAGTGACCGACTTTCTAGCGGGGCCACAGATACGCAGTATTTT
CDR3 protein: CATSDRLSSGATDTQYF

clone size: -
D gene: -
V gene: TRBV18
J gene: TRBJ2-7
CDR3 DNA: TGTGCCAGCTCACCAGCAGCGTACACCTACGAGCAGTACTTC
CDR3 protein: CASSPAAYTYEQYF